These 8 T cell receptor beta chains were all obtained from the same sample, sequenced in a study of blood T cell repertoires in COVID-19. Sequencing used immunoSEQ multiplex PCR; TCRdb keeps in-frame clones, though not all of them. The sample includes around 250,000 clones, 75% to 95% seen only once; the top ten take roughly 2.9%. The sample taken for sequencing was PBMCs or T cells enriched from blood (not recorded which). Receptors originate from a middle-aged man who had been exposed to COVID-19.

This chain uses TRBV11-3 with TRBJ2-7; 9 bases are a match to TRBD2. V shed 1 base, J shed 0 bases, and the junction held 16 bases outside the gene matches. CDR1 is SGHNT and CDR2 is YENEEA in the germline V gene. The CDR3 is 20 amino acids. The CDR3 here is CASSLGFPWLAGSYSYEQYF. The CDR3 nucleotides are TGTGCCAGCAGCTTAGGGTTCCCCTGGCTAGCGGGATCTTACTCCTACGAGCAGTACTTC.

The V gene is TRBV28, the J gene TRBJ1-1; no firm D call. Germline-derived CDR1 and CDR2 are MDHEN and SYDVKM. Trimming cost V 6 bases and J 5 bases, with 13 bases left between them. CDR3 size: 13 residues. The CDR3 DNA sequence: TGTGCCAGCAGCCTTCCAACGAGAACTGAAGCTTTCTTT. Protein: CASSLPTRTEAFF.

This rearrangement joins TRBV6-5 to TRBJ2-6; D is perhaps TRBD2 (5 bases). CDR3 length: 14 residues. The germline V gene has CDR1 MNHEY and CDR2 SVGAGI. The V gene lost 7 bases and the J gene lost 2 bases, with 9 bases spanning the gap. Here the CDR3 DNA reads TGTGCCAGCACGGAGAGGGCTGGGGCCAACGTCCTGACTTTC. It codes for CASTERAGANVLTF.

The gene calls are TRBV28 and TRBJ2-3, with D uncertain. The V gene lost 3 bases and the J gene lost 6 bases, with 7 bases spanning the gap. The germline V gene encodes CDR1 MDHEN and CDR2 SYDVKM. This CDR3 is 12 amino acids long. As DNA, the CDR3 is TGTGCCAGCAGTTTCCTTCTGGATACGCAGTATTTT. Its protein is CASSFLLDTQYF.

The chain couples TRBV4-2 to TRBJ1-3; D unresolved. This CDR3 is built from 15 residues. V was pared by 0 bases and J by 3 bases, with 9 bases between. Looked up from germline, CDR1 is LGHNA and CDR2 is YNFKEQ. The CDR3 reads CASSQDRSFGNTIYF. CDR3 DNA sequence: TGTGCCAGCAGCCAAGATAGGAGTTTTGGAAACACCATATATTTT.

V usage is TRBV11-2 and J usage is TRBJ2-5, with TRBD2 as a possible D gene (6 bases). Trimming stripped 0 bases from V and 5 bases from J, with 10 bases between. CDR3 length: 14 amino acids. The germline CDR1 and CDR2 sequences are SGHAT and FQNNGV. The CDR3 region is CASSLDGRRETQYF. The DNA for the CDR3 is TGTGCCAGCAGCTTAGATGGGAGGAGGGAGACCCAGTACTTC.

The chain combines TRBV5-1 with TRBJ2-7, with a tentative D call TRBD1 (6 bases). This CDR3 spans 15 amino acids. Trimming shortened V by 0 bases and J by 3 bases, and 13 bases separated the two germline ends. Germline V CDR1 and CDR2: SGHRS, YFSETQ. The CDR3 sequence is CASSLAWDKSYEQYF. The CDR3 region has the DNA TGCGCCAGCAGCTTGGCTTGGGACAAAAGCTACGAGCAGTACTTC.

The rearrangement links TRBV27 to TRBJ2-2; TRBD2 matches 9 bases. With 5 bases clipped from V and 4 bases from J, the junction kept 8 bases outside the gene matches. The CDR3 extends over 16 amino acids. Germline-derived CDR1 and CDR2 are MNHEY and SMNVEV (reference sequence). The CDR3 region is CASSPRLAERTGELFF. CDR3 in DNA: TGTGCCAGCAGTCCTAGACTAGCGGAGCGCACCGGGGAGCTGTTTTTT.